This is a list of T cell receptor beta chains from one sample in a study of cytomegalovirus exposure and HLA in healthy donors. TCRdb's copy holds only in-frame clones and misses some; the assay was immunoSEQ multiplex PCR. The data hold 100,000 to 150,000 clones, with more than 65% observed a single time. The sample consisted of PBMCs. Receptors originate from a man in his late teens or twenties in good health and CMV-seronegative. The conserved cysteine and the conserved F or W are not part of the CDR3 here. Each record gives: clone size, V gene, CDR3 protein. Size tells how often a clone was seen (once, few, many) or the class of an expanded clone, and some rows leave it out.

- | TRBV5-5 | ASSPRESGANVLT
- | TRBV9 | ASSVTYTDTQY
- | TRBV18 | ASSPRERHYGYT
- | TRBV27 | ASSSRTGLGAF
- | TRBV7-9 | ASSSYEQY
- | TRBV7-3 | ASSTRGNTEAF
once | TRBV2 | ASRETGTEAF
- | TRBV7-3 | ASSLIRASGGLGHYDTGELF
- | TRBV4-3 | ASSHVTSDEQF
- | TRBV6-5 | ASSFTVLSGETQY
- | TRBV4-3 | ASSQDPTGVNTEAF
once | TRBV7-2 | ASSSRSGLYEQY
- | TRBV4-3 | ASSQDLDRGYEQY
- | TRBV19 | ASSIPGQGNTEAF
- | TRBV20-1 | SMTDNTEAF
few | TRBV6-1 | ASRQGGSGANVLT
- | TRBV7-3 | ASSLTLAGTTNEQY
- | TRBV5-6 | ASSLRGRNRPQH
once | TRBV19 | ASSIKTGSYEQY
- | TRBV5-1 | ASSLAGAFSGNTIY
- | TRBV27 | ASSLGGQGTYEQY
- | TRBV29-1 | SAVPSTDTQY
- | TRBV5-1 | ASSSGAALRSDTQY
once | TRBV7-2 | ASSLGQGYGYT
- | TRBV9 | ASSVDGSSSGNTIY
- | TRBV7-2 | ASSPRQGRTGELF